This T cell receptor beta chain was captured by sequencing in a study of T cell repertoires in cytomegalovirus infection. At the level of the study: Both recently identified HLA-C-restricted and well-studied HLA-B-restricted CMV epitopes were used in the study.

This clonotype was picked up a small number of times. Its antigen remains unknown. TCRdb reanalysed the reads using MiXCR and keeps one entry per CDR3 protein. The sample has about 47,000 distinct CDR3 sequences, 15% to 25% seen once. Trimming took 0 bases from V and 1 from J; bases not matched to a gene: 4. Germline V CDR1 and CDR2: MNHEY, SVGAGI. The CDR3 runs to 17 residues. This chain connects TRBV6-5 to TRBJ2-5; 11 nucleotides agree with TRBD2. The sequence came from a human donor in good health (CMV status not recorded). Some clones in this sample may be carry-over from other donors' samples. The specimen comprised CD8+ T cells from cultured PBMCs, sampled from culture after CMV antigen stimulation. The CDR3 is CASSYSASGGPQETQYF. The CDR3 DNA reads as TGTGCCAGCAGTTACTCGGCTAGCGGGGGGCCCCAAGAGACCCAGTACTTC.